This entry lists 20 T cell receptor beta chains sequenced from one sample in a study of T cells in Graves' hyperthyroidism and ophthalmopathy. Using RNA transcripts as the source, TCR beta CDR3 regions were amplified. The HTBI primer set served for first-round RT-PCR of the TCR CDR3. TCRdb reanalysed the multiplex PCR reads using MiXCR and keeps one entry per CDR3 protein. The sample contains a few hundred thousand distinct CDR3 sequences, about 18% of which appear only once. The sequencing sample was made of blood. The receptor source for this set is a woman younger than 35 with Graves' hyperthyroidism.

This clonotype has more than one count but fewer than ten. This sequence joins TRBV15 and TRBJ1-2; 9 positions match TRBD1. This CDR3 contains 15 residues. Germline assignment: CDR1 LNHNV and CDR2 YYDKDF (reference sequence). V lost 1 base, J lost 4 bases, and 4 bases stayed unmatched. CDR3 region: CATSRAGGQGYGYTF. CDR3 DNA sequence: TGTGCCACCAGCAGAGCAGGGGGACAGGGCTATGGCTACACCTTC.

This clonotype has ten or more counts. In nucleotides, the CDR3 is TGTGCCAGCAGTTTAGCGCTAACTGAAGCTTTCTTT. Translation: CASSLALTEAFF. The rearrangement uses TRBV12-3 or TRBV12-4 and TRBJ1-1; D remains unclear. V was pared by 0 bases and J by 5 bases, with 4 bases between. CDR3 length equals 12 residues.

The chain is built from TRBV20-1 and TRBJ2-2; 12 nucleotides agree with TRBD2. Germline loops: CDR1 DFQATT, CDR2 SNEGSKA (reference sequence). After removal of 6 bases from V and 1 base from J, the junction contained 12 bases not matched to a gene. This CDR3 comprises 18 residues. The CDR3 spells CSAPEGLAGGMNTGELFF. In DNA, the CDR3 is TGCAGTGCCCCCGAGGGGCTAGCGGGGGGGATGAACACCGGGGAGCTGTTTTTT.

This clonotype came up many times. The chain uses TRBV7-9 and TRBJ2-5; no reliable D call. The germline gives CDR1 SEHNR, CDR2 FQNEAQ (reference sequence). The V end was cut by 2 bases, the J end by 0 bases, with 7 bases between. The CDR3 is 14 amino acids. The CDR3 sequence: CASSLSRYQETQYF. The CDR3 DNA sequence: TGTGCCAGCAGCTTATCGCGGTACCAAGAGACCCAGTACTTC. Using reference TRBV7-9 and TRBJ2-5 for the parts outside the CDR3, the full variable domain is DTGVSQNPRHKITKRGQNVTFRCDPISEHNRLYWYRQTLGQGPEFLTYFQNEAQLEKSRLLSDRFSAERPKGSFSTLEIQRTEQGDSAMYLCASSLSRYQETQYFGPGTRLLVL.

This clonotype was counted at least ten times. The chain has TRBV20-1 and TRBJ1-5; no firm D call. V was trimmed by 7 bases and J by 2 bases, leaving 9 bases between them. CDR3 length: 12 residues. Germline CDR1 DFQATT, CDR2 SNEGSKA (reference sequence). CDR3 in amino acids: CSGAMGNQPQHF. The CDR3 nucleotides read TGCAGTGGCGCCATGGGCAATCAGCCCCAGCATTTT.

This clonotype occurred a few times. V gene TRBV7-3 combines with J gene TRBJ2-4; 8 nucleotides line up with TRBD2. The CDR3 totals 15 residues. Per germline, CDR1 SGHTA and CDR2 FQGTGA. J was trimmed by 2 bases and V by 5 bases; bases with no gene match: 5. DNA of the CDR3: TGTGCCAGCAGCGAGATAGCGGGGACCAAAAACATTCAGTACTTC. It translates to CASSEIAGTKNIQYF.

At least ten counts were recorded for this clonotype. The rearrangement joins TRBV20-1 to TRBJ2-7; D is undetermined. V was shortened by 3 bases and J by 6 bases, with 18 bases between the two germline ends. This CDR3 is 14 amino acids long. Germline CDR1 and CDR2: DFQATT and SNEGSKA (reference sequence). The CDR3 reads CSASRLSNVIEQYF. The CDR3, as DNA: TGCAGTGCTAGTAGACTCTCAAACGTTATCGAGCAGTACTTC.

In its sample, this clonotype was seen many times. The chain uses TRBV5-1 and TRBJ2-7, with 8 nucleotides matching TRBD2. Germline CDR1 and CDR2: SGHRS and YFSETQ. This CDR3 contains 14 residues. The J segment lost 2 bases and the V segment lost 2 bases, leaving 3 bases of the junction unmatched. The CDR3 nucleotides are TGCGCCAGCAGCTTCAGCGGGGGAGCCTACGAGCAGTACTTC. It is translated as CASSFSGGAYEQYF.

This clonotype was recorded at least ten times. The rearrangement links TRBV4-1 to TRBJ2-5; D is undetermined. V was shortened by 0 bases and J by 6 bases, with 8 bases between the two germline ends. The CDR3 extends over 13 amino acids. Germline V lookup: CDR1 MGHRA, CDR2 YSYEKL. The CDR3 DNA is TGCGCCAGCAGCCAAGAGGGAACGCAGACCCAGTACTTC. This codes for CASSQEGTQTQYF.

V is TRBV28 and J is TRBJ1-1; TRBD1 matches at 10 bases. With V trimmed by 5 bases and J by 6 bases, 9 bases remained unmatched. CDR1 and CDR2 from the germline V gene are MDHEN and SYDVKM. The CDR3 spans 15 residues. The CDR3 is CASSERTGGQSEAFF. The CDR3 DNA is TGTGCCAGCAGTGAAAGGACAGGGGGTCAATCTGAAGCTTTCTTT.

In its sample, this clonotype was seen many times. The chain recombines TRBV24-1 with TRBJ2-7; no firm D call. CDR3 length equals 14 residues. The germline V and J ends were trimmed by 4 bases and 5 bases, with 14 bases remaining between them. The germline CDR1 and CDR2 sequences are KGHDR and SFDVKD. The CDR3 coding sequence is TGTGCCACCAGTGACGACGATCTAGAACACGAGCAGTACTTC. As protein: CATSDDDLEHEQYF.

In its sample, this clonotype was seen many times. The chain has TRBV19 and TRBJ1-1, with a weak D call TRBD1 (5 bases). V lost 4 bases and J lost 1, with 13 bases in between. Germline CDR1 LNHDA, CDR2 SQIVND (reference sequence). CDR3 size: 15 residues. The CDR3: CASSTSGGKNTEAFF. The CDR3 DNA is TGTGCCAGTAGTACCTCTGGGGGAAAGAACACTGAAGCTTTCTTT.

This clonotype came up many times. V gene TRBV5-6 combines with J gene TRBJ2-7, with 10 bases fitting TRBD2. Germline V CDR1 and CDR2: SGHDT, YYEEEE. Germline trimming cut 6 bases from V and 5 bases from J; bases unmatched to any gene: 5. This CDR3 is built from 13 residues. This chain's CDR3 is CASTSGGANEQYF. CDR3 nucleotides: TGTGCCAGCACCAGCGGGGGGGCCAACGAGCAGTACTTC.

This clonotype was seen many times. The rearrangement uses TRBV18 and TRBJ2-5; 10 bases are shared with TRBD2. CDR1 and CDR2 from the germline V gene are KGHSH and LQKENI. Unmatched junction bases numbered 7, after V lost 5 bases and J lost 4 bases. The CDR3 spans 15 residues. DNA of the CDR3: TGTGCCAGCTCAGGGGGACTAGCGAATCGAGAGACCCAGTACTTC. It yields the protein CASSGGLANRETQYF.

This clonotype was observed at least ten times. This chain joins TRBV12-3 or TRBV12-4 and TRBJ1-5; D might be TRBD1 (6 bases). With 4 bases removed from V and 0 bases from J, the gap between germline ends came to 16 bases. The CDR3 spans 17 residues. The CDR3 DNA sequence: TGTGCCAGCAGTTGGGGGCAAGGATCCTTTAGCAATCAGCCCCAGCATTTT. This sequence encodes CASSWGQGSFSNQPQHF.

The table lists this clonotype with many counts. The chain has TRBV2 and TRBJ2-7, with D perhaps TRBD2 (5 bases). The germline CDR1 and CDR2 sequences are SNHLY and FYNNEI. With 5 bases removed from V and 4 bases from J, the gap between germline ends came to 12 bases. The CDR3 loop spans 13 amino acids. CDR3 sequence reads: CASSLLAQYEQYF. As DNA, the CDR3 is TGTGCCAGCAGTCTCCTAGCTCAGTACGAGCAGTACTTC. Together with reference TRBV2 and TRBJ2-7, the CDR3 gives the full variable domain: EPEVTQTPSHQVTQMGQEVILRCVPISNHLYFYWYRQILGQKVEFLVSFYNNEISEKSEIFDDQFSVERPDGSNFTLKIRSTKLEDSAMYFCASSLLAQYEQYFGPGTRLTVT.

This clonotype has at least ten counts. The rearrangement links TRBV6-2 or TRBV6-3 to TRBJ1-1, with D possibly TRBD1 on 5 matching bases. This CDR3 comprises 15 residues. V shed 2 bases and J shed 1 base, with 11 bases lying between them. CDR1 and CDR2 (germline): MNHEY, SVGEGT. The CDR3 region has the DNA TGTGCCAGCAGTTACATACAGGTCGGGAACACTGAAGCTTTCTTT. Protein product: CASSYIQVGNTEAFF.

In regard to this clonotype: Since a much larger clone is just one base distant, this may be a read error. Likely a read error: the CDR3 ends without its conserved phenylalanine or tryptophan. The chain couples TRBV29-1 to TRBJ2-7; weak D call: TRBD2 (6 bases). CDR1 SQVTM and CDR2 ANQGSEA come from the germline V gene. Between the trimmed V and J ends, which lost 4 bases and 6 bases, there was a span of 13 bases. The CDR3 spans 12 residues. DNA for the CDR3: TGCAGCGTTGCTCCGGGAGCCCTCGAGCAGTACTAC. Encoded protein: CSVAPGALEQYY.

The rearrangement uses TRBV11-2 and TRBJ1-2; no reliable D call. There are 16 residues in the CDR3. The V end was cut by 1 base, the J end by 4 bases, with 16 bases between. Germline V gene data show CDR1 as SGHAT and CDR2 as FQNNGV. The DNA for the CDR3 is TGTGCCAGCAGCTTAGTTCCCTTTGGGGATCTCTATGGCTACACCTTC. Translated: CASSLVPFGDLYGYTF.

This clonotype was recorded many times. This sequence joins TRBV20-1 and TRBJ1-1, with D perhaps TRBD1 (6 bases). Trimming pared 3 bases from V and 2 bases from J, leaving 13 bases between. CDR3 length equals 14 residues. Germline V CDR1 and CDR2: DFQATT, SNEGSKA (reference sequence). The CDR3 region is CSASGGRRNTEAFF. CDR3 in DNA: TGCAGTGCTAGTGGGGGCAGAAGAAACACTGAAGCTTTCTTT.